Included here is one T cell receptor (beta chain) sequence, with context. Its target is not known. The data were obtained in a study of cytomegalovirus exposure and HLA in healthy donors. Points from the study as a whole: In vitro assays verified that three CMV-associated chains recognized CMV antigens specifically. Reports state that TCR beta sequences accurately predicted most subjects' HLA-A and HLA-B alleles.

The PCR made use of 60 Vbeta and 13 Jbeta primers. TCRdb's copy holds only in-frame clones and misses some; the assay was immunoSEQ multiplex PCR. The sample includes over 50,000 clones, about 63% of them seen just once. This CDR3 has 14 residues. Trimming removed 2 bases at V and 5 bases at J, with 10 bases between. The germline gives CDR1 MGHDK, CDR2 SYGVNS. This chain uses TRBV25-1 with TRBJ1-5, with D tentatively TRBD1 (6 bases). Sequencing input: PBMCs. The sequence came from a man aged 35 to 55 in good health and CMV-seropositive. CDR3 sequence: CASSETGYDQPQHF. The CDR3, as DNA: TGTGCCAGCAGTGAAACAGGGTACGATCAGCCCCAGCATTTT.